This T cell receptor beta chain was documented in a study of CD8 T cells in ankylosing spondylitis (dated by TCRdb to about 2017). About the full investigation: The study set out to find disease-linked TCR variants by profiling T cell receptor beta repertoires in ankylosing spondylitis patients and healthy donors. The full study cohort was made up of about 25 ankylosing spondylitis patients and some 100 healthy donors. Samples of peripheral blood were taken, and for ankylosing spondylitis patients, synovial fluid was collected as well. On the study overall, not on this receptor specifically: The disease-linked clones showed a CD8+ phenotype and occurred at relatively low frequencies in peripheral blood. The disease-linked clones were reported as significantly enriched in matched synovial fluid samples from ankylosing spondylitis patients. A TCR beta motif made up of about eight highly homologous amino acid variants appeared to be characteristic of blood from ankylosing spondylitis patients. Some TCR beta motif variants had previously been reported in synovial fluid and blood of reactive arthritis patients, which suggested common disease-initiation mechanisms.

The instrument given in TCRdb is Illumina HiSeq 2500. Quantitative 5'-RACE with molecular barcodes was the method used to prepare the TCR beta libraries. As for how the authors treated the data: To identify disease-linked TCR variants, a new computational method was used, one built on a probabilistic model of VDJ rearrangement. The public reads were reanalyzed by TCRdb: fastp trimming at Q25, MiXCR alignment, in-frame beta chains only. Every distinct CDR3 protein forms one entry, paired with its most common genes and DNA. The V and J calls and clone size come from TCRdb's table, not from the authors' own analysis. The sample table shows about 190,000 distinct CDR3 sequences, and roughly 13% are seen once. Approximately 10% of the sample is held by the ten biggest clonotypes. The germline V gene yields MRHNA for CDR1 and SNTAGT for CDR2. The cysteine opens and the phenylalanine closes a CDR3 of 15 amino acids. Of the read, only the CDR3 DNA is kept; its 45 bases are in frame from base 1. Trimming takes 6 bases from V and 6 bases from J, and the germline ends sit 15 bases apart.

This clonotype was seen ten or more times. Its antigen remains undetermined. The record has no base qualities; no much larger clone is one base away. This receptor was obtained from a female donor with ankylosing spondylitis or in good health (not recorded which). Specimen: blood, either unsorted or a sorted T cell fraction (not recorded which). In this chain, TRBV6-4 is recombined with TRBJ1-6, and perhaps TRBD1 as D gene, on 6 matching bases. CDR3 sequence: CASRELTGSNSPLHF. The bases read TGTGCCAGCAGGGAGTTGACAGGCTCTAATTCACCCCTCCACTTT.